The 17 T cell receptor beta chains given below trace back to one sample, sequenced in a study of blood T cell repertoires in COVID-19. Clones were read by immunoSEQ multiplex PCR, and TCRdb kept only the in-frame ones, dropping some. This table has hundreds of thousands of clones, around 87% appearing once. Material: PBMCs or T cells enriched from blood (not recorded which). The receptors stem from a man aged 35 to 55 in a cohort exposed to, infected with or recovered from COVID-19 (not recorded which).

This clone was detected only once. The rearrangement uses TRBV4-2 and TRBJ1-2; TRBD1 aligns across 9 bases. V gave up 2 bases and J gave up 4 bases; unmatched junction bases: 5. The CDR3 covers 15 residues. Germline V gene lookup returns CDR1 LGHNA and CDR2 YNFKEQ. The chain's CDR3 is CASSQPKGQGYGYTF. The CDR3 DNA reads as TGTGCCAGCAGCCAACCAAAGGGACAGGGCTATGGCTACACCTTC.

The gene calls are TRBV5-1 and TRBJ1-1; perhaps TRBD1 as D (5 bases). Deletions cut 5 bases from V and 1 base from J, with 12 bases between. The CDR3 spans 14 residues. Germline lookup yields CDR1 SGHRS and CDR2 YFSETQ. In DNA, the CDR3 is TGCGCCAGCAGGGGGGAGGCTGGGAACACTGAAGCTTTCTTT. Amino acid sequence: CASRGEAGNTEAFF.

This rearrangement joins TRBV6-2 or TRBV6-3 to TRBJ1-2; weak D call: TRBD1 (5 bases). The V and J ends lost 5 bases and 7 bases respectively, with 11 bases between them. This CDR3 is built from 12 residues. Germline lookup yields CDR1 MNHEY and CDR2 SVGEGT. CDR3 DNA sequence: TGTGCCAGCAGTCTTTCTGACAGTGGCTACACCTTC. Amino acid sequence: CASSLSDSGYTF.

The V and J genes are TRBV7-3 and TRBJ1-1; D possibly corresponds to TRBD1 (5 bases). This CDR3 comprises 15 residues. V lost 1 base and J 11 bases, leaving 20 bases between the germline ends. Germline V gives CDR1 SGHTA, CDR2 FQGTGA. CDR3 sequence reads: CASSLNPGTRGTAFF. CDR3 DNA: TGTGCCAGCAGCTTAAATCCAGGGACGCGGGGAACTGCTTTCTTT.

The rearrangement uses TRBV5-1 and TRBJ1-4; the D gene is possibly TRBD1 (6 bases). Germline values: CDR1 SGHRS, CDR2 YFSETQ. This CDR3 spans 14 amino acids. Trimming removed 7 bases at V and 4 bases at J, with 14 bases between. CDR3 protein: CASGSGTSNEKLFF. CDR3 DNA: TGCGCCAGCGGTTCCGGGACAAGTAATGAAAAACTGTTTTTT. Combining the CDR3 with reference TRBV5-1 and TRBJ1-4 gives the whole variable domain KAGVTQTPRYLIKTRGQQVTLSCSPISGHRSVSWYQQTPGQGLQFLFEYFSETQRNKGNFPGRFSGRQFSNSRSEMNVSTLELGDSALYLCASGSGTSNEKLFFGSGTQLSVL.

The rearrangement uses TRBV6-4 and TRBJ2-1; the match to TRBD1 covers 11 bases. CDR1 is MRHNA and CDR2 is SNTAGT in the germline V gene. Trimming took 3 bases from V and 8 from J; bases not matched to a gene: 6. The CDR3 loop spans 15 amino acids. The DNA of the CDR3 is TGTGCCAGCAGTGAAGGACAGGGGGCTTTCGATGAGCAGTTCTTC. Protein sequence: CASSEGQGAFDEQFF.

V and J are TRBV19 and TRBJ1-5; D is possibly TRBD1 (6 bases). V was trimmed by 8 bases and J by 6 bases, leaving 11 bases between them. The CDR3 is made up of 12 amino acids. Germline V gene sequence: CDR1 LNHDA, CDR2 SQIVND (reference sequence). The CDR3: CASHRVFQPQHF. The CDR3 nucleotides read TGTGCCAGTCACAGGGTTTTTCAGCCCCAGCATTTT.

The V and J genes are TRBV7-9 and TRBJ1-1, with a tentative D call TRBD1 (6 bases). This CDR3 is built from 14 residues. V lost 4 bases, J lost 5 bases, and 14 bases lay in between. Per the germline V gene, CDR1 is SEHNR and CDR2 is FQNEAQ (reference sequence). Here the CDR3 DNA reads TGTGCCAGCAGCTATCAGGGGAGAGAAACTGAAGCTTTCTTT. Protein product: CASSYQGRETEAFF.

The gene calls are TRBV6-5 and TRBJ1-2, with 8 nucleotides matching TRBD1. The CDR3 extends over 14 amino acids. Losses at the gene ends were 6 bases for V and 8 bases for J; bases not matched to a gene: 11. Germline loops: CDR1 MNHEY, CDR2 SVGAGI. CDR3 sequence (DNA): TGTGCCAGCAGCTTGACAGGGGTAATAGGAGGCTACACCTTC. Residues: CASSLTGVIGGYTF.

The CDR3 DNA sequence: TGTGCCAGCTCACCGGGGCCATCCTACAATGAGCAGTTCTTC. Its translation is CASSPGPSYNEQFF. This rearrangement joins TRBV18 to TRBJ2-1, with a tentative D call TRBD1 (5 bases). Per germline, CDR1 KGHSH and CDR2 LQKENI. The CDR3 runs 14 residues. V lost 3 bases and J lost 1, with 7 bases in between.

This chain connects TRBV5-1 to TRBJ1-2, with 8 bases lining up with TRBD1. V lost 4 bases, J lost 3 bases, and 17 bases stayed unmatched. Germline CDR1 and CDR2: SGHRS and YFSETQ. This CDR3 has 18 amino acids. CDR3 amino acids: CASSNQGVRQGSYYGYTF. For the CDR3, the DNA is TGCGCCAGCAGCAACCAAGGTGTTCGACAGGGGAGTTACTATGGCTACACCTTC.

CDR3 protein: CATSRGGLAGISSYEQYF. The CDR3 nucleotides read TGTGCCACCAGCAGAGGCGGGCTAGCGGGGATTAGCTCCTACGAGCAGTACTTC. The V and J genes are TRBV15 and TRBJ2-7; 9 bases are shared with TRBD2. The CDR3 runs to 18 residues. Germline V gives CDR1 LNHNV, CDR2 YYDKDF (reference sequence). J was trimmed by 0 bases and V by 1 base; bases with no gene match: 10.

This clone was counted between two and nine times. The J gene is TRBJ2-3, the V gene TRBV2; D is perhaps TRBD2 (6 bases). Trimming took off 6 bases at V and 4 bases at J, with 11 bases between the two ends. In germline, CDR1 is SNHLY, CDR2 FYNNEI. CDR3 length: 13 residues. The CDR3 region has the DNA TGTGCCAGCAGCGGGAGTGGGGCAGATACGCAGTATTTT. It translates to CASSGSGADTQYF.

The chain employs TRBV10-1 and TRBJ1-3, with 10 nucleotides matching TRBD1. The J segment lost 8 bases and the V segment lost 0 bases, leaving 4 bases of the junction unmatched. The germline CDR1 and CDR2 sequences are WNHNN and SYGVQD (reference sequence). The CDR3 runs 15 residues. CDR3 bases: TGCGCCAGCAGTGAGTCCCGGACAGGGGGACACACCATATATTTT. Its translation is CASSESRTGGHTIYF.

The V call is TRBV2, the J call TRBJ1-2; 8 bases match TRBD1. The CDR3 loop spans 18 amino acids. J was trimmed by 2 bases and V by 4 bases; bases with no gene match: 15. From germline, CDR1 is SNHLY and CDR2 FYNNEI. The DNA of the CDR3 is TGTGCCAGCAGTGCTAGGACAGGGAGACGTCAAAGAAACTATGGCTACACCTTC. Translating gives CASSARTGRRQRNYGYTF.

For this clone: The junction and the germline gene differ at one end; a read error may be behind it. The rearrangement links TRBV5-1 to TRBJ2-4; TRBD2 agrees at 12 bases. CDR1 and CDR2 from the germline V gene are SGHRS and YFSETQ. The length of the CDR3 is 13 residues. The CDR3 sequence is CASSLGLAGVLFF. The CDR3 DNA reads as TGCGCCAGCAGCTTGGGACTAGCGGGAGTGCTGTTCTTC.

The chain has TRBV6-5 and TRBJ1-1; D unclear. Germline lookup yields CDR1 MNHEY and CDR2 SVGAGI. The germline V and J ends were trimmed by 5 bases and 4 bases, with 11 bases remaining between them. The CDR3 covers 13 residues. In DNA, the CDR3 is TGTGCCAGCAGTACTCCCGGGAGCACTGAAGCTTTCTTT. Residues: CASSTPGSTEAFF.